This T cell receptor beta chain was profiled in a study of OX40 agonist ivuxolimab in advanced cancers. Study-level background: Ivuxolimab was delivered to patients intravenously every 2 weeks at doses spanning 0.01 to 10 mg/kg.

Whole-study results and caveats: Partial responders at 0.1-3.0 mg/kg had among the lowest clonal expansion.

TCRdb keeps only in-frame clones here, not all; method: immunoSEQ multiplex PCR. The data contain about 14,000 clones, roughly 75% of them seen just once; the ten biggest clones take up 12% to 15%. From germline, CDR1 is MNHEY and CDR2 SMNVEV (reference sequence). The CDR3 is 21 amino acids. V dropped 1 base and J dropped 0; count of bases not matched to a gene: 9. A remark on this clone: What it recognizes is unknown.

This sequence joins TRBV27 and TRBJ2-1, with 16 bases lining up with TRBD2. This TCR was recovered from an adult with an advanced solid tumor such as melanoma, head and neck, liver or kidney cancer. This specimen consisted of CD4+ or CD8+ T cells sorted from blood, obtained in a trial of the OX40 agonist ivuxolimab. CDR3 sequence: CASSLWAGGLAGGSSYNEQFF. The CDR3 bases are TGTGCCAGCAGTTTATGGGCCGGGGGACTAGCGGGAGGGAGCTCCTACAATGAGCAGTTCTTC.